These T cell receptor beta chains were read from a single sample in a study of shared clonotypes between healthy human individuals. This table comes from immunoSEQ multiplex PCR, and its TCRdb copy is limited to in-frame clones, with some not included. This table holds some 1,600,000 clones, approximately 98% found once. The sample consisted of naive CD4+ T cells sorted from blood. The receptors were gathered from a man in his thirties or forties in good health. Each CDR3 is given with its conserved first and last residue. The D gene is left open where the match is weak. Size is omitted from some rows. Given values are once, few, many or a class for expanded clones.

d_gene	abundance	v_gene	j_gene	CDR3nt	CDR3aa
NA	NA	TRBV4-1	TRBJ1-3	TGCGCCAGCAGCGGGGGCGGGACTGGAAACACCATATATTTT	CASSGGGTGNTIYF
NA	NA	TRBV19	TRBJ2-4	TGTGCCAGTAGTATGGACCCAAACATTCAGTACTTC	CASSMDPNIQYF
NA	NA	TRBV28	TRBJ1-2	TGTGCCAGCAGTTTGATTGGGGGGGCGGTCTATGGCTACACCTTC	CASSLIGGAVYGYTF
NA	NA	TRBV18	TRBJ1-6	TGTGCCAGCTCACCCCAAGAGGGATCATATAGCAGTTCACCCCTCCACTTT	CASSPQEGSYSSSPLHF
NA	NA	TRBV7-8	TRBJ2-7	TGTGCCAGCAGCTCACTTGGAGGGGGGGAGCAGTACTTC	CASSSLGGGEQYF
NA	NA	TRBV27	TRBJ1-5	TGTGCCAGCAGTTTATCAGGTAGCAATCAGCCCCAGCATTTT	CASSLSGSNQPQHF
NA	NA	TRBV6-5	TRBJ1-1	TGTGCCAGCAGTTACGCCCGGGCCGAATATGAAGCTTTCTTT	CASSYARAEYEAFF
NA	NA	TRBV6-1	TRBJ2-7	TGTGCCAGCAGCCAAAGCCTTTACGAGCAGTACTTC	CASSQSLYEQYF
NA	NA	TRBV18	TRBJ1-2	TGTGCCAGCTCACCACCCGGAGACAAAATATCCGGGTATGGCTACACCTTC	CASSPPGDKISGYGYTF
TRBD1	NA	TRBV5-4	TRBJ1-1	TGTGCCAGCAGTGTCGGACAGGCCCGGACTGAAGCTTTCTTT	CASSVGQARTEAFF
NA	NA	TRBV11-2	TRBJ2-7	TGTGCCAGCAGCCGTACAGGGACAAGCTCCTACGAGCAGTACTTC	CASSRTGTSSYEQYF
NA	NA	TRBV4-3	TRBJ2-6	TGCGCCAGCAGCCAAGAGGGGTCTGGTGACAACGTCCTGACTTTC	CASSQEGSGDNVLTF
NA	NA	TRBV10-2	TRBJ2-5	TGCGCCAGCAGTGTTGGGGGGGAGACCCAGTACTTC	CASSVGGETQYF
TRBD2	NA	TRBV10-3	TRBJ2-3	TGTGCCATCAATCCCAGCGGGAGTCAGACAGATACGCAGTATTTT	CAINPSGSQTDTQYF
NA	NA	TRBV5-4	TRBJ1-1	TGTGCCAGCAGCTTGGAGGGACGGGTTCCTGAAGCTTTCTTT	CASSLEGRVPEAFF
NA	NA	TRBV2	TRBJ1-2	TGTGACGGCTCGGGGGGAGGGAACTATGGCTACACCTTC	CDGSGGGNYGYTF
NA	once	TRBV6-4	TRBJ1-1	TGTGCCAGCAGGGGACGGGGTGGGAACACTGAAGCTTTCTTT	CASRGRGGNTEAFF
TRBD2	NA	TRBV5-1	TRBJ2-7	TGCGCCAGCAGCATCGACAGTAGACTAGCGGGGAGCTCCTACGAGCAGTACTTC	CASSIDSRLAGSSYEQYF
NA	NA	TRBV7-6	TRBJ2-7	TGTGCCAGCAGCTTAGCCCAGGGGCCGTCAATCTACGAGCAGTACTTC	CASSLAQGPSIYEQYF
NA	NA	TRBV9	TRBJ1-3	TGTGCCAGCAGCGTAGTAGGGGGAACTGGAAACACCATATATTTT	CASSVVGGTGNTIYF
NA	once	TRBV7-3	TRBJ1-1	TGTGCCAGCAGCTGGACGGGGAACACTGAAGCTTTCTTT	CASSWTGNTEAFF
NA	NA	TRBV28	TRBJ1-5	TGTGCCAGCAATGCCCGGGACCTGATCAATCAGCCCCAGCATTTT	CASNARDLINQPQHF
NA	NA	TRBV6-5	TRBJ2-5	TGTGCCAGCAGTTACACACCCTTCGGGGAGACCCAGTACTTC	CASSYTPFGETQYF
NA	NA	TRBV10-3	TRBJ2-1	TGTGCCATCAGCCTAAAAGGTTGGTTCAGACAGGAGGCCGGCGATGAGCAGTTCTTC	CAISLKGWFRQEAGDEQFF
NA	NA	TRBV19	TRBJ1-1	TGTGCCAGCATAGATTGGGGCGCGGGGGGCACTGAAGCTTTCTTT	CASIDWGAGGTEAFF
NA	NA	TRBV5-5	TRBJ2-7	TGTGCCAGCAGCTTAGGGACGGCGAGCTCCTACGAGCAGTACTTC	CASSLGTASSYEQYF
NA	once	TRBV7-6	TRBJ1-1	TGTGCCAGCAGCCTCCACCAGAACACTGAAGCTTTCTTT	CASSLHQNTEAFF
TRBD2	NA	TRBV6-5	TRBJ2-3	TGTGCCAGCAGAAGACGACTAGCGGGAGCAGATACGCAGTATTTT	CASRRRLAGADTQYF
NA	NA	TRBV21-1	TRBJ2-6	TGTGCCAGCAGCGATATTGTGGGGGACCCTCCGCGATCTGGGGCCAACGTCCTGACTTTC	CASSDIVGDPPRSGANVLTF
TRBD2	NA	TRBV7-6	TRBJ2-5	TGTGCCAGCAGCGGGGATTTTAGGACTAGCGGGAGTATCTCAGAGACCCAGTACTTC	CASSGDFRTSGSISETQYF
NA	NA	TRBV9	TRBJ1-1	TGTGCCAGCAGCGTAGCGCCAAAAAGTAATGGGGCGACGGCTGAAGCTTTCTTT	CASSVAPKSNGATAEAFF
NA	NA	TRBV28	TRBJ1-2	TGTGCCAGCAGGCCAGACAATGGCTACACCTTC	CASRPDNGYTF
NA	NA	TRBV18	TRBJ2-7	TGTGCCAGCTCACCCCTTCCGGATTCGGAGCAGTACTTC	CASSPLPDSEQYF
TRBD1	NA	TRBV6-5	TRBJ1-1	TGTGCCAGCAGTTACACAGGGGCTGGAGCTGAAGCTTTCTTT	CASSYTGAGAEAFF
TRBD1	NA	TRBV7-9	TRBJ1-2	TGTGCCAGCAGCCCGCCGGGACAGGGAATGATGGGCTACACCTTC	CASSPPGQGMMGYTF
TRBD1	NA	TRBV18	TRBJ2-7	TGTGCCAGCTCAAGGGACAGTTTATCCTACGAGCAGTACTTC	CASSRDSLSYEQYF
NA	NA	TRBV28	TRBJ1-2	TGTGCCAGCAGTATCCGGGCCCGGGTGAACGGCTACACCTTC	CASSIRARVNGYTF
TRBD1	NA	TRBV5-1	TRBJ2-7	TGCGCCAGCAGCTTGGACGGACAGGGGTTCGAGCAGTACTTC	CASSLDGQGFEQYF
TRBD1	NA	TRBV27	TRBJ2-7	TGTGCCAGCAACACTGGCCCCCGACAGGGCCACGAGCAGTACTTC	CASNTGPRQGHEQYF
TRBD2	once	TRBV18	TRBJ2-3	TGTGCCAGCTCACCTAGCGGGCGATCCGCCGCAGATACGCAGTATTTT	CASSPSGRSAADTQYF
TRBD2	NA	TRBV29-1	TRBJ2-1	TGCAGCGCTGGCCCCGGGACTAGTTCCCATGAGCAGTTCTTC	CSAGPGTSSHEQFF
NA	NA	TRBV7-8	TRBJ2-5	TGTGCCAGCAGCTTCGATCGTGTTGGGACCCAGTACTTC	CASSFDRVGTQYF
NA	NA	TRBV28	TRBJ2-6	TGTGCCAGCAGTTTAAATCCCTCTGGGGCCAACGTCCTGACTTTC	CASSLNPSGANVLTF
TRBD2	NA	TRBV7-8	TRBJ2-2	TGTGCCAGCAGGCAAACTAGCGGGGGGAACACCGGGGAGCTGTTTTTT	CASRQTSGGNTGELFF
NA	NA	TRBV28	TRBJ2-3	TGTGCCAGCAGTTTGGCGCTAGCCCTCACAGATACGCAGTATTTT	CASSLALALTDTQYF
NA	NA	TRBV6-5	TRBJ1-4	TGTGCCAGCAGGGTACAGGGAGGTCGTAATGAAAAACTGTTTTTT	CASRVQGGRNEKLFF
NA	NA	TRBV5-1	TRBJ2-7	TGCGCCAGCAGCACATTAGAGACCTACGAGCAGTACTTC	CASSTLETYEQYF
TRBD1	NA	TRBV5-1	TRBJ1-2	TGCGCCAGCAGCTTGGCGCTCTCGACAGGGAAAGGCTACACCTTC	CASSLALSTGKGYTF
TRBD1	NA	TRBV7-9	TRBJ2-1	TGTGCCAGCAGTTTCCGGGACAGGGGTGTTGAGCAGTTCTTC	CASSFRDRGVEQFF
TRBD2	NA	TRBV5-1	TRBJ2-2	TGCGCCAGCAGCTTGCTTGCTAGCGGGAGCGCCGGGGAGCTGTTTTTT	CASSLLASGSAGELFF
TRBD2	NA	TRBV2	TRBJ2-3	TGTGCCAGCAGTCGGTTAGCGGGTGTGGCAGATACGCAGTATTTT	CASSRLAGVADTQYF
TRBD2	NA	TRBV5-1	TRBJ2-1	TGCGCCAGCAGCTTGTCGACTAGCGGGAGAATCGGCAATGAGCAGTTCTTC	CASSLSTSGRIGNEQFF
NA	medium-sized	TRBV29-1	TRBJ1-5	TGCAGCGTACGTGACAATCACAATCAGCCCCAGCATTTT	CSVRDNHNQPQHF